This T cell receptor beta chain was sequenced during a study of T cells after yellow fever vaccination. TCRdb analysed the 5' RACE reads with MiXCR anew, one entry per CDR3 protein. The repertoire holds about 320,000 distinct CDR3 sequences, with about 4.5% as singletons. V was pared by 0 bases and J by 6 bases, with 8 bases between. Germline V gene lookup returns CDR1 KGHDR and CDR2 SFDVKD. This CDR3 region has 14 residues. This receptor was identified in a man between 18 and 35 years old who received the YFV17D yellow fever vaccine. The sample here was PBMCs, taken 15 days after the yellow fever booster vaccination. V and J are TRBV24-1 and TRBJ2-4; either TRBD1 or TRBD2 may fit D (6 bases each). The CDR3 nucleotides read TGTGCCACCAGTGATTTGAAGGGGGGAAACATTCAGTACTTC. Translated, it gives CATSDLKGGNIQYF.